These 17 T cell receptor beta chains came from one sample sequenced in a study of cytotoxic CD8 clonotypes in ibrutinib-treated CLL. Measured with immunoSEQ multiplex PCR; TCRdb has only the in-frame clones, and not every one. The sample gives almost 250,000 clones, around three quarters of which show up once; roughly 14% is in the top ten. This specimen was PBMCs, taken after 24 months of ibrutinib treatment. All receptors derive from a human donor with chronic lymphocytic leukemia.

This chain links TRBV5-6 with TRBJ2-2, with D perhaps TRBD1 (5 bases). This CDR3 spans 13 amino acids. V lost 7 bases to trimming and J lost 6 bases, with 13 bases between them. Germline V gene data show CDR1 as SGHDT and CDR2 as YYEEEE. CDR3 loop: CASSGWAAGELFF. The CDR3 DNA reads TGTGCCAGCTCAGGGTGGGCGGCCGGGGAGCTGTTTTTT.

The chain has TRBV5-1 and TRBJ2-7; 12 bases map to TRBD1. Trimming took 8 bases from V and 6 from J; bases not matched to a gene: 12. CDR1 and CDR2 from the germline V gene are SGHRS and YFSETQ. This CDR3 is built from 15 residues. This CDR3 is CASQEPGQGAREQYF. In nucleotides, the CDR3 is TGCGCCAGTCAAGAACCGGGACAGGGGGCGCGCGAGCAGTACTTC.

The V and J genes are TRBV5-1 and TRBJ1-2, with D perhaps TRBD1 (5 bases). This CDR3 is 15 amino acids long. Trimming stripped 4 bases from V and 7 bases from J, with 20 bases between. Germline CDR1 SGHRS, CDR2 YFSETQ. CDR3 loop: CASSPERGSSGGYTF. The CDR3 DNA is TGCGCCAGCAGCCCGGAGAGGGGCTCTTCGGGTGGCTACACCTTC.

This clone showed up just a few times. The chain uses TRBV27 and TRBJ1-1, with D uncertain. V lost 3 bases and J 4 bases, leaving 9 bases between the germline ends. This CDR3 spans 13 amino acids. Germline CDR1 and CDR2: MNHEY and SMNVEV (reference sequence). CDR3 in DNA: TGTGCCAGCAGTTTGGGCGGGTTCACTGAAGCTTTCTTT. Its translation is CASSLGGFTEAFF.

This clone showed up just a few times. The same CDR3 also results from other DNA sequences found in this sample. The chain recombines TRBV29-1 with TRBJ1-2; D gene ambiguous. With 3 bases removed from V and 4 bases from J, the gap between germline ends came to 3 bases. Germline lookup yields CDR1 SQVTM and CDR2 ANQGSEA. CDR3 size: 10 residues. This CDR3 reads CSVESYGYTF. The CDR3 DNA reads as TGCAGCGTTGAGTCCTATGGCTACACCTTC.

The chain is built from TRBV7-9 and TRBJ2-1; possible D gene TRBD1, 5 bases. This CDR3 contains 12 residues. CDR1 and CDR2 (germline): SEHNR, FQNEAQ (reference sequence). V was shortened by 1 base and J by 10 bases, with 8 bases between the two germline ends. The CDR3 is CASSLEAGEQFF. The CDR3 region has the DNA TGTGCCAGCAGCTTAGAGGCAGGGGAGCAGTTCTTC.

This clone has just a few counts. CDR3 amino acids: CASTLGLAGAFVSTDTQYF. As DNA, the CDR3 is TGTGCCAGCACCTTGGGACTAGCGGGGGCCTTCGTCAGCACAGATACGCAGTATTTT. The chain carries TRBV7-2 and TRBJ2-3, with 14 positions matching TRBD2. CDR1 is SGHTA, CDR2 FQGNSA, per germline. The CDR3 loop spans 19 amino acids. After removal of 7 bases from V and 0 bases from J, the junction contained 12 bases not matched to a gene.

The chain couples TRBV29-1 to TRBJ2-3, with a tentative D call TRBD1 (5 bases). Looked up from germline, CDR1 is SQVTM and CDR2 is ANQGSEA. Trimming shortened V by 7 bases and J by 2 bases, and 31 bases separated the two germline ends. The CDR3 runs to 19 residues. CDR3: CSAIPHLQAARSLTDTQYF. CDR3 DNA: TGCAGCGCTATACCACACCTACAGGCGGCACGGAGCCTCACAGATACGCAGTATTTT.

V is TRBV29-1 and J is TRBJ1-5, with 8 bases aligning to TRBD1. Germline CDR1 is SQVTM and CDR2 is ANQGSEA. V shed 5 bases, J shed 5 bases, and the junction held 5 bases outside the gene matches. The CDR3 extends over 13 amino acids. The CDR3 coding sequence is TGCAGCGTTACACAGGGGGTCGATCAGCCCCAGCATTTT. This sequence encodes CSVTQGVDQPQHF.

CDR3 DNA: TGTGCCAGCAGCCTAAGACTAGCGGGAGACGAGCAGTACTTC. Amino acid sequence: CASSLRLAGDEQYF. V and J are TRBV14 and TRBJ2-7; 12 positions agree with TRBD2. Germline CDR1 and CDR2: SGHDN and FVKESK. The V and J ends lost 4 bases and 5 bases, in that order; junction bases with no gene match: 3. This CDR3 has 14 residues.

The chain has TRBV11-2 and TRBJ2-6; a possible D gene is TRBD1 (5 bases). The CDR3 is 18 amino acids. The germline V gene has CDR1 SGHAT and CDR2 FQNNGV. V lost 6 bases, J lost 0 bases, and 18 bases lay in between. Written as DNA, the CDR3 is TGTGCCAGCAGGCCGAACCCGTCAGGGAACTCTGGGGCCAACGTCCTGACTTTC. Amino acid sequence: CASRPNPSGNSGANVLTF.

A few counts support this clone. CDR3 sequence (DNA): TGTGCCAGCAGTTCAGAGCGGGAGGTGGCCACCGGGGAGCTGTTTTTT. Translation gives CASSSEREVATGELFF. The chain carries TRBV27 and TRBJ2-2; TRBD2 agrees at 9 bases. The V gene's germline CDR1 is MNHEY and CDR2 SMNVEV (reference sequence). CDR3 length: 16 amino acids. V trimming: 4 bases; J trimming: 4 bases; junction bases outside the gene matches: 7.

The chain recombines TRBV9 with TRBJ2-1; TRBD2 is a possible D gene (5 bases). Trimming pared 4 bases from V and 0 bases from J, leaving 11 bases between. This CDR3 spans 15 amino acids. The germline gives CDR1 SGDLS, CDR2 YYNGEE. The CDR3 coding sequence is TGTGCCAGCAGCCCCGGGGTGGACTCCTACAATGAGCAGTTCTTC. Its protein is CASSPGVDSYNEQFF.

This clone appeared a single time. The chain uses TRBV6-5 and TRBJ1-5; 10 nucleotides match TRBD1. In germline, CDR1 is MNHEY, CDR2 SVGAGI. CDR3 length: 15 residues. V lost 6 bases to trimming and J lost 4 bases; unmatched junction nucleotides: 6. As DNA, the CDR3 is TGTGCCAGCAGGGGGGGACAGGGGACAAATCAGCCCCAGCATTTT. This gives the protein CASRGGQGTNQPQHF.

The chain employs TRBV5-1 and TRBJ2-4, with D perhaps matching TRBD2 (5 bases). V shed 4 bases and J shed 7 bases, with 15 bases lying between them. Germline V gene data show CDR1 as SGHRS and CDR2 as YFSETQ. This CDR3 has 14 amino acids. The CDR3 coding sequence is TGCGCCAGCAGCGTTCTGGGAGAGGCGAACATTCAGTACTTC. Translating it yields CASSVLGEANIQYF.

The V and J genes are TRBV13 and TRBJ2-7; TRBD1 might be the D (5 bases). The germline V gene has CDR1 PRHDT and CDR2 FYEKMQ (reference sequence). The ends were cut back, 11 bases at V and 2 bases at J, with 10 bases in the middle. The length of the CDR3 is 11 residues. The CDR3 DNA reads TGTGCCCATGGGGCCACCTACGAGCAGTACTTC. Encoded protein: CAHGATYEQYF.

The chain has TRBV28 and TRBJ2-1; 11 bases agree with TRBD2. CDR1 and CDR2 from the germline V gene are MDHEN and SYDVKM. The CDR3 totals 14 residues. The V segment lost 8 bases and the J segment 8 bases; nucleotides outside the gene matches: 8. Here the CDR3 DNA reads TGTGCCAGCTACCTAGCGGGAGGTTTCGATGAGCAGTTCTTC. It yields the protein CASYLAGGFDEQFF. Drawing the rest from reference TRBV28 and TRBJ2-1, the complete variable domain is DVKVTQSSRYLVKRTGEKVFLECVQDMDHENMFWYRQDPGLGLRLIYFSYDVKMKEKGDIPEGYSVSREKKERFSLILESASTNQTSMYLCASYLAGGFDEQFFGPGTRLTVL.